Described below is a single T cell receptor beta chain sequence and its context. Antigen unknown. This may be a read error: a much more frequent sequence differs by one nucleotide. Time point described: longitudinal time-point 2. From 2 million PBMCs stored at -80 C, the unsorted libraries were generated. cDNA synthesis was performed by 5'RACE with 10-nucleotide random UMIs. TCRdb called the 5' RACE reads again in MiXCR, with one record for every CDR3 protein. The sample shows approximately 85,000 distinct CDR3 sequences, less than 15% of them seen only once. V lost 3 bases to trimming and J lost 2 bases, with 11 bases between them. This CDR3 has 15 residues. The germline gives CDR1 SGHRS, CDR2 YFSETQ. The data were obtained in a study of neurological immune-mediated disorders. General study results and limits: The absence of shared CDR3 amino acid sequences among expanded clones across subjects suggests private repertoires in all groups. Patients with HTLV-1-associated myelopathy showed the most TCR clonal expansion. Those with multiple sclerosis showed the least, falling below healthy controls.

Specimen: PBMCs. The V gene is TRBV5-1, the J gene TRBJ2-2, with a tentative D call TRBD1 (6 bases). This clonotype originated in a female donor with HTLV-1-associated myelopathy (HAM/TSP). For the CDR3, the DNA is TGCGCCAGCAGCTCGGGACATGGCAACACCGGGGAGCTGTTTTTT. It translates to CASSSGHGNTGELFF.